The 29 T cell receptor beta chains listed next were all sequenced from one sample in a study of T cell responses to AZD1222 COVID-19 vaccine. Profiling relied on immunoSEQ multiplex PCR, and the TCRdb table lists in-frame clones only, not all of them. The top ten clones hold about 1% of a sample with over 150,000 clones, roughly 89% of them seen once. Sequenced material: peripheral blood, taken 28 days after the second AZD1222 dose. These receptors all come from an adult who received the AZD1222 COVID-19 vaccine.

The V and J genes are TRBV18 and TRBJ2-5; 7 nucleotides agree with TRBD1. The V gene end was trimmed by 4 bases and the J gene end by 3 bases; junction bases not matched to a gene: 2. CDR1 and CDR2 from the germline V gene are KGHSH and LQKENI. The CDR3 covers 13 residues. CDR3 region: CASSRDREETQYF. In DNA, the CDR3 is TGTGCCAGCTCACGAGACAGGGAAGAGACCCAGTACTTC.

The chain joins TRBV19 to TRBJ1-1, with unresolved D. The V gene's germline CDR1 is LNHDA and CDR2 SQIVND (reference sequence). V was clipped by 3 bases and J by 6 bases, with 14 bases between them. The CDR3 is 14 residues long. The CDR3 DNA reads TGTGCCAGTAGTATCGCCACTCACCGGGCTGAAGCTTTCTTT. It is translated as CASSIATHRAEAFF.

V gene TRBV4-2 combines with J gene TRBJ2-1; the D is unclear. This CDR3 has 14 amino acids. CDR1 and CDR2 from the germline V gene are LGHNA and YNFKEQ. V was cut by 0 bases and J by 3 bases, with 6 bases left in between. CDR3 sequence reads: CASSQDSVYNEQFF. CDR3 in DNA: TGTGCCAGCAGCCAAGATTCCGTCTACAATGAGCAGTTCTTC.

The chain employs TRBV6-5 and TRBJ1-1; TRBD1 aligns across 8 bases. With 0 bases clipped from V and 11 bases from J, the junction kept 8 bases outside the gene matches. The CDR3 has 14 residues. Germline CDR1 and CDR2: MNHEY and SVGAGI. The CDR3, as DNA: TGTGCCAGCAGTTACTCGGGGGTGCAGGGGGCGGCTTTCTTT. It is translated as CASSYSGVQGAAFF.

The chain couples TRBV7-6 to TRBJ1-1; 9 bases line up with TRBD1. Germline-derived CDR1 and CDR2 are SGHVS and FNYEAQ. V trimming: 0 bases; J trimming: 6 bases; junction bases outside the gene matches: 5. CDR3 size: 15 residues. CDR3 residues: CASSLAGQGTSEAFF. In nucleotides, the CDR3 is TGTGCCAGCAGCTTAGCGGGACAGGGAACGTCTGAAGCTTTCTTT.

This clone was found a few times. V gene TRBV4-1 combines with J gene TRBJ1-6; D not resolved. Germline assignment: CDR1 MGHRA and CDR2 YSYEKL. V was shortened by 1 base and J by 11 bases, with 6 bases between the two germline ends. This CDR3 is 12 amino acids long. The chain's CDR3 is CASSQGVAPLHF. The CDR3 DNA follows: TGCGCCAGCAGCCAAGGCGTCGCACCCCTCCACTTT.

This clone was seen a few times. V and J are TRBV7-9 and TRBJ2-2; D is perhaps TRBD1 (6 bases). The V end was cut by 1 base, the J end by 1 base, with 10 bases between. The CDR3 is 16 amino acids. Germline V gene sequence: CDR1 SEHNR, CDR2 FQNEAQ (reference sequence). CDR3 sequence: CASSLVGAKNTGELFF. CDR3 DNA: TGTGCCAGCAGCTTAGTGGGGGCAAAGAACACCGGGGAGCTGTTTTTT.

The chain couples TRBV5-6 to TRBJ2-7; D call uncertain. Germline values: CDR1 SGHDT, CDR2 YYEEEE. CDR3 length: 14 residues. V shed 4 bases and J shed 6 bases, with 17 bases lying between them. The CDR3 here is CASSVGLTRSEQYF. CDR3 DNA sequence: TGTGCCAGCAGCGTGGGCCTTACTCGGAGCGAGCAGTACTTC.

J is TRBJ2-7 and V is TRBV6-2 or TRBV6-3; D remains ambiguous. V was shortened by 2 bases and J by 3 bases, with 8 bases between the two germline ends. Germline values: CDR1 MNHEY, CDR2 SVGEGT. CDR3 length: 13 amino acids. CDR3 residues: CASSYVPRYEQYF. Here the CDR3 DNA reads TGTGCCAGCAGTTACGTACCCCGCTACGAGCAGTACTTC.

This clone was detected only once. This chain uses TRBV6-5 with TRBJ1-2; 9 bases are a match to TRBD1. J gave up 5 bases and V 8 bases, and 6 bases lay outside the gene matches. This CDR3 is 13 amino acids long. CDR1 is MNHEY, CDR2 SVGAGI, per germline. DNA for the CDR3: TGTGCCAGCTGGACAGGGGTAGGGTATGGCTACACCTTC. Encoded protein: CASWTGVGYGYTF.

This chain links TRBV5-6 with TRBJ1-3; D call uncertain. Germline V CDR1 and CDR2: SGHDT, YYEEEE. V was pared by 4 bases and J by 0 bases, with 8 bases between. The CDR3 is 14 residues long. CDR3 sequence (DNA): TGTGCCAGCAGCCATATATCCTCTGGAAACACCATATATTTT. Translating gives CASSHISSGNTIYF.

The CDR3 spells CASSSGALEQYF. The CDR3 nucleotides are TGTGCCAGCAGTTCCGGGGCGCTCGAGCAGTACTTC. This chain uses TRBV12-3 or TRBV12-4 with TRBJ2-7; D possibly uses TRBD1 or TRBD2 (5 bases each). V lost 4 bases and J 6 bases, leaving 10 bases between the germline ends. This CDR3 contains 12 residues.

This rearrangement joins TRBV11-2 to TRBJ1-6; D is ambiguous. V shed 5 bases and J shed 0 bases, with 17 bases lying between them. CDR1 and CDR2 from the germline V gene are SGHAT and FQNNGV. CDR3 size: 18 residues. CDR3: CASSRDGSWGSYNSPLHF. Here the CDR3 DNA reads TGTGCCAGCAGCCGAGACGGGTCTTGGGGCTCCTATAATTCACCCCTCCACTTT.

J is TRBJ2-1 and V is TRBV25-1; D uncertain. The CDR3 runs 14 residues. Deletions cut 2 bases from V and 3 bases from J, with 8 bases between. Germline lookup yields CDR1 MGHDK and CDR2 SYGVNS. DNA of the CDR3: TGTGCCAGCAGTGAAGTAGGGTACTACAATGAGCAGTTCTTC. Its translation is CASSEVGYYNEQFF.

CDR3 DNA sequence: TGCAGTGCTCTGCGCTACACCTTC. Translated, it gives CSALRYTF. This sequence joins TRBV20-1 and TRBJ1-2; D gene unclear. Germline-derived CDR1 and CDR2 are DFQATT and SNEGSKA (reference sequence). CDR3 length: 8 amino acids. Trimming took off 5 bases at V and 9 bases at J, with 4 bases between the two ends.

The V and J genes are TRBV4-1 and TRBJ1-4, with D tentatively TRBD1 (6 bases). CDR1 is MGHRA and CDR2 is YSYEKL in the germline V gene. This CDR3 is built from 15 residues. The V gene lost 0 bases and the J gene lost 10 bases, with 15 bases spanning the gap. The CDR3 loop is CASSQDRAGEGKLFF. CDR3 DNA: TGCGCCAGCAGCCAAGATCGGGCAGGGGAAGGAAAACTGTTTTTT.

V is TRBV7-2 and J is TRBJ1-2; weak D call: TRBD1 (5 bases). Germline loops: CDR1 SGHTA, CDR2 FQGNSA. This CDR3 contains 14 residues. Deletions cut 3 bases from V and 1 base from J, with 9 bases between. This chain's CDR3 is CASSFQGGNYGYTF. In DNA, the CDR3 is TGTGCCAGCAGCTTTCAGGGCGGTAACTATGGCTACACCTTC.

This clone came up a few times. The rearrangement joins TRBV30 to TRBJ2-5; D remains unclear. Germline assignment: CDR1 GTSNPN and CDR2 SVGIG (reference sequence). V dropped 2 bases and J dropped 2 bases, with 15 bases sitting between them. The CDR3 totals 15 residues. The CDR3 protein is CAWSPGQTLQETQYF. The CDR3 coding sequence is TGTGCCTGGAGTCCCGGCCAAACCCTTCAAGAGACCCAGTACTTC.

The chain carries TRBV9 and TRBJ2-3; D is possibly TRBD1 or TRBD2 (5 bases each). The length of the CDR3 is 12 residues. Germline values: CDR1 SGDLS, CDR2 YYNGEE. Between the trimmed V and J ends, which lost 4 bases and 7 bases, there was a span of 10 bases. CDR3: CASSQQDYTQYF. In DNA, the CDR3 is TGTGCCAGCAGCCAACAGGACTATACGCAGTATTTT.

V gene TRBV7-9 combines with J gene TRBJ1-2; no reliable D call. Germline lookup yields CDR1 SEHNR and CDR2 FQNEAQ (reference sequence). Trimming took 3 bases from V and 3 from J, leaving 11 bases between them. The CDR3 has 14 amino acids. DNA for the CDR3: TGTGCCAGCAGCTTGGCTTCCCGGTACTATGGCTACACCTTC. It codes for CASSLASRYYGYTF.

V usage is TRBV7-2 and J usage is TRBJ1-1; 8 positions agree with TRBD1. The length of the CDR3 is 16 residues. V dropped 4 bases and J dropped 0; count of bases not matched to a gene: 7. CDR1 and CDR2 (germline): SGHTA, FQGNSA. The CDR3 nucleotides are TGTGCCAGCAGCTCCCATGTGACAGGGGTGAACACTGAAGCTTTCTTT. The encoded protein is CASSSHVTGVNTEAFF.

The chain recombines TRBV28 with TRBJ1-2; 8 positions match TRBD1. CDR1 and CDR2 (germline): MDHEN, SYDVKM. The CDR3 is 14 amino acids. The V gene end was trimmed by 6 bases and the J gene end by 4 bases; junction bases not matched to a gene: 7. CDR3 residues: CASSRGQGSYGYTF. DNA of the CDR3: TGTGCCAGCAGCCGAGGACAGGGCAGCTATGGCTACACCTTC.

Turning to this clone: Compared with germline, one end of the junction differs, possibly owing to a read error. The chain recombines TRBV10-2 with TRBJ1-2; a possible D gene is TRBD1 (6 bases). Germline V CDR1 and CDR2: WSHSY, SAAADI. The CDR3 is made up of 15 amino acids. The CDR3, as DNA: TGCGCCAGCAGTGACCCGGGCTTGGGGGGCAGGAGGCACGCCTTC. Translating gives CASSDPGLGGRRHAF.

This chain connects TRBV7-9 to TRBJ2-7, with a weak D call TRBD1 (7 bases). This CDR3 has 17 residues. V lost 5 bases to trimming and J lost 6 bases, with 26 bases between them. Germline CDR1 is SEHNR and CDR2 is FQNEAQ (reference sequence). This CDR3 is CASSRTGGERPLSEQYF. The DNA for the CDR3 is TGTGCCAGCAGCCGGACAGGCGGGGAAAGGCCCCTTTCCGAGCAGTACTTC.

The chain joins TRBV4-1 to TRBJ1-2, with a weak D call TRBD1 (5 bases). The CDR3 runs to 14 residues. Germline loops: CDR1 MGHRA, CDR2 YSYEKL. V lost 4 bases, J lost 3 bases, and 12 bases lay in between. This chain's CDR3 is CASSPSGTDYGYTF. CDR3 coding DNA: TGCGCCAGCAGCCCTTCCGGGACGGACTATGGCTACACCTTC.

V and J are TRBV29-1 and TRBJ2-3; D remains ambiguous. The CDR3 sequence is 16 residues long. In germline, CDR1 is SQVTM, CDR2 ANQGSEA. The germline V and J ends were trimmed by 0 bases and 0 bases, with 13 bases remaining between them. The CDR3 region is CSVEDLLITSTDTQYF. DNA for the CDR3: TGCAGCGTTGAAGATCTTTTGATCACTAGCACAGATACGCAGTATTTT.

This chain joins TRBV27 and TRBJ1-1; D possibly corresponds to TRBD1 (5 bases). With 0 bases removed from V and 2 bases from J, the gap between germline ends came to 22 bases. The length of the CDR3 is 19 residues. Germline values: CDR1 MNHEY, CDR2 SMNVEV (reference sequence). DNA for the CDR3: TGTGCCAGCAGTTTATCTGGTCGGTGGGGGGTGCGAACTAACACTGAAGCTTTCTTT. This translates into CASSLSGRWGVRTNTEAFF.

The chain employs TRBV10-3 and TRBJ1-2; TRBD1 might be the D (5 bases). Between the trimmed V and J ends, which lost 0 bases and 0 bases, there was a span of 14 bases. Germline-derived CDR1 and CDR2 are ENHRY and SYGVKD. This CDR3 contains 17 residues. As DNA, the CDR3 is TGTGCCATCAGTGAGTCCGTGGGGCGGGGAGCTAACTATGGCTACACCTTC. Amino acid sequence: CAISESVGRGANYGYTF.

This chain connects TRBV7-2 to TRBJ2-2; D ambiguous. Trimming left V 5 bases short and J 1 base short, with 8 bases between. In germline, CDR1 is SGHTA, CDR2 FQGNSA. This CDR3 is built from 14 residues. The CDR3 loop is CASSPLGNTGELFF. The CDR3 DNA reads TGTGCCAGCAGCCCCCTTGGGAACACCGGGGAGCTGTTTTTT. Full variable domain (missing parts from reference TRBV7-2 and TRBJ2-2): GAGVSQSPSNKVTEKGKDVELRCDPISGHTALYWYRQSLGQGLEFLIYFQGNSAPDKSGLPSDRFSAERTGGSVSTLTIQRTQQEDSAVYLCASSPLGNTGELFFGEGSRLTVL.